A single sample is the source of the 6 T cell receptor beta chains below, sequenced in a study of blood T cell repertoires in COVID-19. Libraries were prepared by immunoSEQ multiplex PCR; TCRdb keeps only in-frame clonotypes and omits some of them. The repertoire holds nearly 200,000 clones, with around 85% as singletons. Sequenced input: peripheral blood. These receptors came from a man between 60 and 75 years old with COVID-19, enrolled during active disease.

CDR3 sequence (DNA): TGTGCCAGCAGCGTAGGATATGTGAGACAGGGGGACACTGAAGCTTTCTTT. Its protein is CASSVGYVRQGDTEAFF. The chain employs TRBV9 and TRBJ1-1; 9 bases are a match to TRBD1. The CDR3 spans 17 residues. Trimming took 0 bases from V and 3 from J; bases not matched to a gene: 9. Germline CDR1 is SGDLS and CDR2 is YYNGEE.

The chain's CDR3 is CASGQDVNTGELFF. The CDR3, as DNA: TGTGCCAGCGGACAGGACGTAAACACCGGGGAGCTGTTTTTT. This chain uses TRBV6-5 with TRBJ2-2, with 7 positions matching TRBD1. CDR1 is MNHEY, CDR2 SVGAGI, per germline. This CDR3 is built from 14 residues. V dropped 8 bases and J dropped 2; count of bases not matched to a gene: 5.

CDR3 amino acids: CASRGQGPNTQYF. As DNA, the CDR3 is TGTGCCAGCAGGGGACAGGGGCCGAATACGCAGTATTTT. This rearrangement joins TRBV27 to TRBJ2-3; 10 bases align to TRBD1. J was trimmed by 7 bases and V by 6 bases; bases with no gene match: 4. The CDR3 totals 13 residues. Germline CDR1 is MNHEY and CDR2 is SMNVEV (reference sequence).

The chain combines TRBV29-1 with TRBJ2-7, with D possibly matching TRBD2 (7 bases). Per germline, CDR1 SQVTM and CDR2 ANQGSEA. The V end was cut by 6 bases, the J end by 6 bases, with 15 bases between. The CDR3 spans 12 residues. The chain's CDR3 is CSVEGGGGEQYF. The CDR3 DNA reads TGCAGCGTAGAGGGGGGCGGGGGCGAGCAGTACTTC.

The chain recombines TRBV12-5 with TRBJ2-2; D remains ambiguous. Trimming stripped 6 bases from V and 4 bases from J, with 12 bases between. Germline values: CDR1 LGHNT, CDR2 FRNRAP. This CDR3 spans 14 amino acids. Written as DNA, the CDR3 is TGTGCTAGTGGAATCCCCACCGGCACCGGGGAGCTGTTTTTT. Translated: CASGIPTGTGELFF.

This chain uses TRBV29-1 with TRBJ1-1; weak D call: TRBD1 (6 bases). CDR1 is SQVTM, CDR2 ANQGSEA, per germline. The ends were cut back, 7 bases at V and 6 bases at J, with 21 bases in the middle. The CDR3 loop spans 14 amino acids. The CDR3 DNA follows: TGCAGCGCACCTCGCGCGGGGGCGATTTCTGAAGCTTTCTTT. This sequence encodes CSAPRAGAISEAFF.